A single sample gave rise to the 23 T cell receptor beta chains below, sequenced in a study of esophageal squamous cell carcinoma under preoperative chemotherapy. Time point denoted: after preoperative PTX-NDP chemotherapy. TCRdb independently ran MiXCR on the PCR reads; one entry per CDR3 protein. The sample has 30,000 to 35,000 distinct CDR3 sequences; approximately 55% are singletons. Sampling was performed from a patient given preoperative chemotherapy. The receptors originated from a human donor with esophageal squamous cell carcinoma. The donor label of this sample is uncertain.

This clonotype has ten or more counts. The J gene is TRBJ2-3, the V gene TRBV19; 13 bases fit TRBD2. Unmatched junction bases numbered 9, after V lost 3 bases and J lost 0 bases. The CDR3 totals 19 residues. Germline loops: CDR1 LNHDA, CDR2 SQIVND (reference sequence). The CDR3 spells CASSISRLAGGLSTDTQYF. The CDR3 DNA sequence: TGTGCCAGTAGTATCAGTCGACTAGCGGGGGGACTAAGCACAGATACGCAGTATTTT.

This clonotype came up many times. CDR3 residues: CASGLGGATDTQYF. The DNA for the CDR3 is TGTGCTAGTGGTTTAGGAGGGGCGACAGATACGCAGTATTTT. The chain joins TRBV12-5 to TRBJ2-3, with TRBD2 as a possible D gene (6 bases). CDR3 length: 14 amino acids. The germline V gene encodes CDR1 LGHNT and CDR2 FRNRAP. Trimming took 3 bases from V and 3 from J, leaving 10 bases between them.

For this clonotype: One junction end disagrees with the germline gene, perhaps due to a read error. The rearrangement uses TRBV12-5 and TRBJ2-3; 9 bases match TRBD2. This CDR3 has 20 residues. The germline gives CDR1 LGHNT, CDR2 FRNRAP. The CDR3: CASGLAETTDGRGGKDTQYF. CDR3 in DNA: TGTGCTAGTGGTTTGGCCGAAACAACGGACGGGCGGGGGGGCAAAGATACGCAGTATTTC.

The gene calls are TRBV6-2 or TRBV6-3 and TRBJ2-5, with D possibly being TRBD2 (6 bases). Germline CDR1 reads MNHEY; CDR2 reads SVGEGT. V gave up 9 bases and J gave up 8 bases, with 25 bases separating them. The CDR3 spans 15 residues. In DNA, the CDR3 is TGTGCCAGGGGGGTCGGAGGGCGAGACCGAGATACCCAGTACTTC. Translating gives CARGVGGRDRDTQYF.

About this clonotype: A junction boundary mismatches the germline segment, possibly from a read error. CDR3 in DNA: TGTGCCAGCGGCCCGGGGAGCGGGGCCAAAGACACGCAGTACTTT. This encodes CASGPGSGAKDTQYF. The chain uses TRBV6-1 and TRBJ2-3; 7 nucleotides line up with TRBD2. The germline V gene has CDR1 MNHNS and CDR2 SASEGT. The CDR3 covers 15 residues.

The CDR3 nucleotides read TGTGCCAGCAGCTCCAGTCGCGGGGGTAGCGGGGGCTGTGACCCAGATACCCAGTACTTC. Translation gives CASSSSRGGSGGCDPDTQYF. This chain connects TRBV7-9 to TRBJ2-5; TRBD2 matches at 9 bases. J gave up 8 bases and V 4 bases, and 26 bases lay outside the gene matches. The CDR3 is 20 residues long. Germline-derived CDR1 and CDR2 are SEHNR and FQNEAQ (reference sequence).

This clonotype was seen a few times. The rearrangement uses TRBV7-6 and TRBJ2-1; D is perhaps TRBD2 (6 bases). V shed 3 bases and J shed 4 bases, with 10 bases lying between them. The length of the CDR3 is 14 residues. Germline CDR1 is SGHVS and CDR2 is FNYEAQ. The CDR3 nucleotides read TGTGCCAGCAGCTTGGAGGGAATATACAATGAGCAGTTCTTC. Its translation is CASSLEGIYNEQFF.

This clonotype was picked up many times. This rearrangement joins TRBV6-5 to TRBJ2-1, with D hard to call. CDR3 length equals 14 residues. Trimming cost V 2 bases and J 0 bases, with 5 bases left between them. Germline CDR1 and CDR2: MNHEY and SVGAGI. CDR3 residues: CASSYDVSYNEQFF. DNA of the CDR3: TGTGCCAGCAGTTACGACGTCTCCTACAATGAGCAGTTCTTC.

A note on this clonotype: The junction departs from the called germline gene at one end, perhaps through a read error. This chain connects TRBV6-1 to TRBJ2-5; the match to TRBD2 covers 8 bases. This CDR3 has 14 residues. The germline CDR1 and CDR2 sequences are MNHNS and SASEGT. The CDR3 reads CAGSGGLDEDTQYF. The CDR3 bases are TGTGCGGGCAGCGGGGGACTTGACGAAGATACCCAGTACTTC.

This chain uses TRBV5-1 with TRBJ2-3; tentative D call: TRBD1 (5 bases). V shed 0 bases and J shed 4 bases, with 12 bases lying between them. CDR1 is SGHRS, CDR2 YFSETQ, per germline. The CDR3 has 15 amino acids. As DNA, the CDR3 is TGCGCCAGCAGCTTGGGGACAAATCCAGCAGATACGCAGTATTTT. Translated, it gives CASSLGTNPADTQYF.

This clonotype occurred many times. This rearrangement joins TRBV7-2 to TRBJ2-5, with 11 nucleotides matching TRBD2. The CDR3 loop spans 16 amino acids. V trimming: 4 bases; J trimming: 2 bases; junction bases outside the gene matches: 6. The germline CDR1 and CDR2 sequences are SGHTA and FQGNSA. CDR3 sequence: CASSYRTSGPQETQYF. CDR3 nucleotides: TGTGCCAGCAGCTACCGGACTAGCGGGCCTCAAGAGACCCAGTACTTC.

In its sample, this clonotype is medium-sized. The chain employs TRBV7-2 and TRBJ2-5; no clear D. CDR1 and CDR2 (germline): SGHTA, FQGNSA. Trimming removed 5 bases at V and 1 base at J, with 14 bases between. This CDR3 contains 15 residues. The CDR3 region has the DNA TGTGCCAGCAGCCCGATACGGACCCCCCAAGAGACCCAGTACTTC. Translation gives CASSPIRTPQETQYF.

V is TRBV30 and J is TRBJ1-2; D is unclear. The germline V gene encodes CDR1 GTSNPN and CDR2 SVGIG (reference sequence). This CDR3 has 11 amino acids. Trimming took 2 bases from V and 9 from J, leaving 10 bases between them. The CDR3 DNA follows: TGTGCCTGGAGTTGGAGGGCGCGCTACACCTTC. It is translated as CAWSWRARYTF.

The V and J genes are TRBV12-3 or TRBV12-4 and TRBJ2-3; 8 nucleotides agree with TRBD2. The CDR3 totals 13 residues. V lost 8 bases to trimming and J lost 11 bases; unmatched junction nucleotides: 12. CDR3 residues: CASYPGGAEEQYF. The CDR3 DNA reads as TGTGCCAGCTATCCGGGGGGGGCAGAGGAGCAGTATTTT.

As for this clonotype: The junction departs from the called germline gene at one end, perhaps through a read error. This chain links TRBV6-1 with TRBJ2-4, with a weak D call TRBD2 (5 bases). Gene TRBJ2-3 matches the end of the DNA better, so the J call may be wrong. Germline CDR1 reads MNHNS; CDR2 reads SASEGT. The CDR3 runs 14 residues. The CDR3: CRSWRVLADNTQYF. The CDR3 nucleotides read TGCCGCAGCTGGCGGGTGCTAGCCGACAACACGCAGTATTTT.

This clonotype was detected many times. The J gene is TRBJ2-7, the V gene TRBV5-6; TRBD1 matches 7 bases. Trimming took 4 bases from V and 5 from J; bases not matched to a gene: 12. The CDR3 covers 15 residues. CDR1 SGHDT and CDR2 YYEEEE come from the germline V gene. The CDR3 DNA reads TGTGCCAGCAGCCGGGACAGTTGGCCGTCGGACGAGCAGTACTTC. Translated, it gives CASSRDSWPSDEQYF.

This clonotype has just a few counts. The chain joins TRBV11-2 to TRBJ2-1; D is possibly TRBD2 (5 bases). Germline assignment: CDR1 SGHAT and CDR2 FQNNGV. The CDR3 totals 15 residues. V lost 5 bases, J lost 10 bases, and 21 bases lay in between. In nucleotides, the CDR3 is TGTGCCAGCAGCGCTGCCTTGGGAGAAACGGCGGAGCAGTTCTTC. This gives the protein CASSAALGETAEQFF. Together with reference TRBV11-2 and TRBJ2-1, the CDR3 gives the full variable domain: EAGVAQSPRYKIIEKRQSVAFWCNPISGHATLYWYQQILGQGPKLLIQFQNNGVVDDSQLPKDRFSAERLKGVDSTLKIQPAKLEDSAVYLCASSAALGETAEQFFGPGTRLTVL.

The CDR3 DNA reads as TGTGCCACCAAACCGGGACAGGGTGATGAAAAACTGTTTTTT. Translation gives CATKPGQGDEKLFF. This chain connects TRBV10-3 to TRBJ1-4; 9 bases map to TRBD1. V lost 10 bases, J lost 6 bases, and 9 bases stayed unmatched. The CDR3 is 14 amino acids. Germline lookup yields CDR1 ENHRY and CDR2 SYGVKD.

Regarding this clonotype: Mismatch with germline at one junction end may stem from a read error. The chain has TRBV6-1 and TRBJ2-5; tentatively, D is TRBD2 (7 bases). The germline gives CDR1 MNHNS, CDR2 SASEGT. The CDR3 is 16 amino acids. DNA of the CDR3: TGTGCCAGCAGGGGCAACGGGGGGCGCGACGCAGAGACCCAGTATTTC. Translating gives CASRGNGGRDAETQYF.

The chain combines TRBV7-8 with TRBJ2-7, with 8 nucleotides matching TRBD2. The CDR3 totals 16 residues. Looked up from germline, CDR1 is SGHVS and CDR2 is FQNEAQ. V was clipped by 11 bases and J by 9 bases; unmatched bases: 24. The CDR3 protein is CACRNPGGGAKDMQYF. As DNA, the CDR3 is TGTGCCTGCCGCAACCCGGGGGGGGGAGCCAAAGACATGCAGTACTTC.

The chain couples TRBV27 to TRBJ2-3; 7 bases line up with TRBD2. The CDR3 is made up of 14 amino acids. Losses at the gene ends were 2 bases for V and 6 bases for J; bases not matched to a gene: 5. The germline V gene has CDR1 MNHEY and CDR2 SMNVEV (reference sequence). CDR3 nucleotides: TGTGCCAGCAGTTTAGGGAGGGGTAGGGATACGCAGTATTTT. Translated: CASSLGRGRDTQYF.

J is TRBJ2-3 and V is TRBV18; the D is unclear. V lost 1 base to trimming and J lost 1 base, with 6 bases between them. The CDR3 loop spans 14 amino acids. Looked up from germline, CDR1 is KGHSH and CDR2 is LQKENI. The CDR3 loop reads CASSPQSRTDTQYF. CDR3 DNA: TGTGCCAGCTCACCACAGTCTCGCACAGATACGCAGTATTTT.

This chain joins TRBV12-3 or TRBV12-4 and TRBJ2-2, with D perhaps given as TRBD1 or TRBD2 (5 bases each). The CDR3 is 15 residues long. Trimming stripped 9 bases from V and 16 bases from J, with 30 bases between. The CDR3 region has the DNA TGTGCCAGGAGCCTCGGGGCAGAGGACACAGGTGCGCAGTTTTTT. Protein: CARSLGAEDTGAQFF.